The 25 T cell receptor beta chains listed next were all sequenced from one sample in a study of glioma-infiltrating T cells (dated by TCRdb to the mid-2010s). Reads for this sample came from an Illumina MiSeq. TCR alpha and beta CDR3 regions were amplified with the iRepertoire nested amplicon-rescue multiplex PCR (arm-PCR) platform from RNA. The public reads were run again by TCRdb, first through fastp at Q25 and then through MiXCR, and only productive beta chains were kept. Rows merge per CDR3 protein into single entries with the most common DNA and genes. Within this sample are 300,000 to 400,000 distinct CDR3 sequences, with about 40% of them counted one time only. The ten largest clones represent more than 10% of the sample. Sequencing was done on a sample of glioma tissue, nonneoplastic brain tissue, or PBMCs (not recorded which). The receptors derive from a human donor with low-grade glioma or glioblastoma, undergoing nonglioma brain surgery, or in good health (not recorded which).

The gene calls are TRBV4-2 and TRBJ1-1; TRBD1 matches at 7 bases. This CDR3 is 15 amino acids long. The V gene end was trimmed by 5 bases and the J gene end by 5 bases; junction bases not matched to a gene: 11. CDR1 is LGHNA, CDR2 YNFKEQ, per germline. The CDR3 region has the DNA TGTGCCAGCAGCTCTGTTACGACAGGGAGTACTGAAGCTTTCTTT. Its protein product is CASSSVTTGSTEAFF.

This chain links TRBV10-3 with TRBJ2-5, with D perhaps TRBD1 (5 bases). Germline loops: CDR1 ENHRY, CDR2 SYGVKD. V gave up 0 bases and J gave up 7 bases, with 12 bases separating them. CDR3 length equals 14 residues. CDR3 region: CAISESQGVRTQYF. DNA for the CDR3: TGTGCCATCAGTGAGTCTCAAGGGGTACGGACCCAGTACTTC.

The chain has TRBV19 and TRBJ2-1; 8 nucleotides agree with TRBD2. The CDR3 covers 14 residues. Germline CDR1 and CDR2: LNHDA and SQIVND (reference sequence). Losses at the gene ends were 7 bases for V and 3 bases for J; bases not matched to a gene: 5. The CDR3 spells CASTRGADYNEQFF. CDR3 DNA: TGTGCCAGTACGCGGGGGGCCGACTACAATGAGCAGTTCTTC. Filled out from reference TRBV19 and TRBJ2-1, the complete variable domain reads DGGITQSPKYLFRKEGQNVTLSCEQNLNHDAMYWYRQDPGQGLRLIYYSQIVNDFQKGDIAEGYSVSREKKESFPLTVTSAQKNPTAFYLCASTRGADYNEQFFGPGTRLTVL.

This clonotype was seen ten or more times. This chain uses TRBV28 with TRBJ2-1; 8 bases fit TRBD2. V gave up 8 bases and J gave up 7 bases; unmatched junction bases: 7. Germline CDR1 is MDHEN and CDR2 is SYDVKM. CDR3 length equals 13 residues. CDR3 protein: CASWVRGGNEQFF. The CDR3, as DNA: TGTGCCAGCTGGGTCCGCGGGGGGAATGAGCAGTTCTTC.

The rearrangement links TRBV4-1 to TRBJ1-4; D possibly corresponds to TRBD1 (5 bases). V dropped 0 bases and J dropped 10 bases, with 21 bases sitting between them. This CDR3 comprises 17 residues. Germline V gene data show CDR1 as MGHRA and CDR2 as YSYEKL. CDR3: CASSQEGLEGALGKLFF. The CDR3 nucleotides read TGCGCCAGCAGCCAAGAAGGTCTGGAAGGGGCGCTGGGAAAACTGTTTTTT.

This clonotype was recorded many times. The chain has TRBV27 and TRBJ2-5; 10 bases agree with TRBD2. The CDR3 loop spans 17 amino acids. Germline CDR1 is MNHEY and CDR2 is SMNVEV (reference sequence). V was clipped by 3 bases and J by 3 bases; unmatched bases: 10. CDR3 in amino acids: CASSFLPGTSEEETQYF. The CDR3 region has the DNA TGTGCCAGCAGTTTCCTACCCGGGACTAGCGAGGAAGAGACCCAGTACTTC.

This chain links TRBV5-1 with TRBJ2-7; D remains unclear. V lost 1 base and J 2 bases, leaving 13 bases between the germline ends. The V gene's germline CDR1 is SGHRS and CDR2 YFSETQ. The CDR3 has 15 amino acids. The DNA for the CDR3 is TGCGCCAGCAGCTTGTCGTTCGTCGGTACCTACGAGCAGTACTTC. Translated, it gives CASSLSFVGTYEQYF.

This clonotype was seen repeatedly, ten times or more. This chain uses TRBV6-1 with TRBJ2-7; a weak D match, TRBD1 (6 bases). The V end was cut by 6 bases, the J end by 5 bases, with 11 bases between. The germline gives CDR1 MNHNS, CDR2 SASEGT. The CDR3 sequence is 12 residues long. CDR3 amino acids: CASSLQGNEQYF. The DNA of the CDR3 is TGTGCCAGCAGCCTCCAGGGGAACGAGCAGTACTTC.

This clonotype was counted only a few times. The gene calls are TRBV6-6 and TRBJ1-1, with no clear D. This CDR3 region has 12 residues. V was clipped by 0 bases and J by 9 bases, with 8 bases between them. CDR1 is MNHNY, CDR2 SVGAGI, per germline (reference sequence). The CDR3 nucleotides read TGTGCCAGCAGTTACTCAGGTCAGAAAGCTTTCTTT. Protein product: CASSYSGQKAFF.

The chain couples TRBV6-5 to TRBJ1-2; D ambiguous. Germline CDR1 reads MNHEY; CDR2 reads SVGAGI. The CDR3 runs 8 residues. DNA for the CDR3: TGTGGCCATTATGGCTACACCTTC. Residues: CGHYGYTF.

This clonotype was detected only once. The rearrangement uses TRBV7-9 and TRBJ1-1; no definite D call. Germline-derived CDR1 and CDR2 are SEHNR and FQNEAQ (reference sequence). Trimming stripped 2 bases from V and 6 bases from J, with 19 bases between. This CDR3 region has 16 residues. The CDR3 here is CASSLPPRERVSEAFF. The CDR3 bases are TGTGCCAGCAGCTTACCCCCCCGCGAACGTGTGTCTGAAGCTTTCTTT.

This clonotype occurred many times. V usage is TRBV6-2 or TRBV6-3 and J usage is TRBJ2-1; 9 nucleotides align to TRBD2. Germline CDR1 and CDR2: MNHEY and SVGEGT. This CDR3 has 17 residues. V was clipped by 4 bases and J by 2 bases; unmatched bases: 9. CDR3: CASSLGLAGHTYNEQFF. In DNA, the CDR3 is TGTGCCAGCAGTTTAGGGCTAGCGGGACACACCTACAATGAGCAGTTCTTC.

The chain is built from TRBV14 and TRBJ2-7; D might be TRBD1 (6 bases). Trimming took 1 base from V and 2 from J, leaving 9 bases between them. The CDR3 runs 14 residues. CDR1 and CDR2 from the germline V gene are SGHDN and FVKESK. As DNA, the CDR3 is TGTGCCAGCAGCCAAGCAGGGGCCACCTACGAGCAGTACTTC. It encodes CASSQAGATYEQYF.

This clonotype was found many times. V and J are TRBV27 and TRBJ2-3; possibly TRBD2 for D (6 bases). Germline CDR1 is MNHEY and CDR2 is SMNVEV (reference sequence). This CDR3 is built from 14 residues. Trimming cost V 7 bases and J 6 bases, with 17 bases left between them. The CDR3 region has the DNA TGTGCCAGCAAGAGTATCGGGAGAGGTGATACGCAGTATTTT. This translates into CASKSIGRGDTQYF.

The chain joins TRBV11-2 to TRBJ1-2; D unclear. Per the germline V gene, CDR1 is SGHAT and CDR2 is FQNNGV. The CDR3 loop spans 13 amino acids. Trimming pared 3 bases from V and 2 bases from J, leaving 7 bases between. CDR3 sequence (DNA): TGTGCCAGCAGCTTTGACACAAACTATGGCTACACCTTC. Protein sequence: CASSFDTNYGYTF.

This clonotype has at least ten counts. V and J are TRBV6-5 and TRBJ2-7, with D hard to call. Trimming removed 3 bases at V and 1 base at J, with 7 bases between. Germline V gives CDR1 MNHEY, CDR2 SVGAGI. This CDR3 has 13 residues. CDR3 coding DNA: TGTGCCAGCAGTTATCAGGTGTCCTACGAGCAGTACTTC. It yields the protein CASSYQVSYEQYF.

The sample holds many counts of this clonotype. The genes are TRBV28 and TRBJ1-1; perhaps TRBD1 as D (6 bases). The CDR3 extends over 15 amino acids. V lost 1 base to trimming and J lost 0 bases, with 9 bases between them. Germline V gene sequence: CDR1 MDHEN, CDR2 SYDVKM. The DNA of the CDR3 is TGTGCCAGCAGTTTATTAGGACAGCTGAACACTGAAGCTTTCTTT. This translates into CASSLLGQLNTEAFF.

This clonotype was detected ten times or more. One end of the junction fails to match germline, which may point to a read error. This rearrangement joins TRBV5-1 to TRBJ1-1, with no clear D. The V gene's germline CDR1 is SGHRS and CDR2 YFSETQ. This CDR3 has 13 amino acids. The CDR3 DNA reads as TGTGCCAGCAGTCTTGGGTTGAACACTGAAGCTTTCTTT. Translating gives CASSLGLNTEAFF. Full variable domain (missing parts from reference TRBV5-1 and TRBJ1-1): KAGVTQTPRYLIKTRGQQVTLSCSPISGHRSVSWYQQTPGQGLQFLFEYFSETQRNKGNFPGRFSGRQFSNSRSEMNVSTLELGDSALYLCASSLGLNTEAFFGQGTRLTVV.

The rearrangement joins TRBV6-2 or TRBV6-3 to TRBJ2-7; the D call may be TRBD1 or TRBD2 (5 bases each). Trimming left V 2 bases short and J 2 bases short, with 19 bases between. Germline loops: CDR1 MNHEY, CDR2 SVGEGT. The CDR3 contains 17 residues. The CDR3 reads CASSYIPGPPDPYEQYF. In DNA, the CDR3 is TGTGCCAGCAGTTACATCCCGGGACCACCGGACCCCTACGAGCAGTACTTC.

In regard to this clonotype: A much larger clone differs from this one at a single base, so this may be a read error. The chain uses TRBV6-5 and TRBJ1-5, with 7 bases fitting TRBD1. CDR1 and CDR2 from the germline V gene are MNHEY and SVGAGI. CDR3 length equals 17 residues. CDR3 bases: TGTGCCAGCAGTTACGGCCCCACAGGGGTCGGCAATCAGCCCCGGCATTTT. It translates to CASSYGPTGVGNQPRHF.

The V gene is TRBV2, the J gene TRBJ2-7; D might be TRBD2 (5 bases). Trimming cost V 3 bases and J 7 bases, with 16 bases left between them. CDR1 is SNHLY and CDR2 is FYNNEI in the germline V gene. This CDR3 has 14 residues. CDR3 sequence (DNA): TGTGCCAGCAGTGATTCCGGACTCAGGTTAGAGCAGTACTTC. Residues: CASSDSGLRLEQYF.

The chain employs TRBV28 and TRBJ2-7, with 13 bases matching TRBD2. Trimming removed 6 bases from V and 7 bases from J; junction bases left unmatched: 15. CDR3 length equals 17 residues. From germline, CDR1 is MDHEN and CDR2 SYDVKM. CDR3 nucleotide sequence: TGTGCCAGCAGCTATACCCTAGGGACTAGCGGGACCGGGGAGCAGTACTTC. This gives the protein CASSYTLGTSGTGEQYF.

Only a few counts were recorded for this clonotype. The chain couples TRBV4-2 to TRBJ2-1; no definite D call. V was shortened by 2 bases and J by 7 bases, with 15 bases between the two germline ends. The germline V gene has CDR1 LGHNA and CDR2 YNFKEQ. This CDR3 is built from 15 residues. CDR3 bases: TGTGCCAGCAGCCAATATCTCCTAGTCGCAAATGAGCAGTTCTTC. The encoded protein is CASSQYLLVANEQFF.

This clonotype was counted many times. CDR3 nucleotides: TGCAGTGCTTCAAGACAGACTAGCAATCAGCCCCAGCATTTT. Translated: CSASRQTSNQPQHF. The chain joins TRBV20-1 to TRBJ1-5, with D perhaps TRBD1 (5 bases). V gave up 5 bases and J gave up 0 bases, with 11 bases separating them. Looked up from germline, CDR1 is DFQATT and CDR2 is SNEGSKA (reference sequence). This CDR3 contains 14 residues.

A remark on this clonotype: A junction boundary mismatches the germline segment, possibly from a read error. The CDR3 DNA is TGCGCCGGCAGCGCTCGGACTAGCGGGAGTAACTACAATGAGCAGTTCTTC. Translation gives CAGSARTSGSNYNEQFF. The chain joins TRBV4-1 to TRBJ2-1; TRBD2 matches 13 bases. CDR3 length equals 17 residues. From germline, CDR1 is MGHRA and CDR2 YSYEKL.